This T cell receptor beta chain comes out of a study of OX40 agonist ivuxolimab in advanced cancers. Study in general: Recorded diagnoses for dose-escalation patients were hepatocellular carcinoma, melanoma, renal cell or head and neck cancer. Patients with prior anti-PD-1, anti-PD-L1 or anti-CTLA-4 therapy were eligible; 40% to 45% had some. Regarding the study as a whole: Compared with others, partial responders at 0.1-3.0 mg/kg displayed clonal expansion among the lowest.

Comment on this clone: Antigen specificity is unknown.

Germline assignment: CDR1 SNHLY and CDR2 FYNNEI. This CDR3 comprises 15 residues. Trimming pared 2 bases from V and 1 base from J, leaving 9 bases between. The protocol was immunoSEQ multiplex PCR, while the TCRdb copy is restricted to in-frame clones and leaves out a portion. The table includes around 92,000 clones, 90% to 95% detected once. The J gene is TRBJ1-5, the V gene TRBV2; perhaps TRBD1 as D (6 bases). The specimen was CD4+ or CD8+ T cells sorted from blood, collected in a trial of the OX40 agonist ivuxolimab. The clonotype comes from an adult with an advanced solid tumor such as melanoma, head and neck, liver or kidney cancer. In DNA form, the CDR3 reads TGTGCCAGCAGTGAAATGGGACAAAGCAATCAGCCCCAGCATTTT. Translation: CASSEMGQSNQPQHF.